This T cell receptor beta chain was found in a study of blood T cell repertoires in COVID-19. The junction had 5 bases not matched to a gene; V was cut back by 4 bases and J by 4 bases. This CDR3 is built from 15 residues. CDR1 and CDR2 (germline): SEHNR, FQNEAQ (reference sequence). Generated by immunoSEQ multiplex PCR, the TCRdb table keeps only in-frame clones and is missing some. The sample has roughly 150,000 clones, approximately 83% seen once. The origin of this receptor is an elderly woman with acute or convalescent COVID-19. The chain couples TRBV7-9 to TRBJ1-4; 8 bases map to TRBD1. Sequencing was carried out using peripheral blood. In DNA form, the CDR3 reads TGTGCCAGCAGCTCCCGGACAGGGAATAATGAAAAACTGTTTTTT. Residues: CASSSRTGNNEKLFF.